This is a list of T cell receptor beta chains from one sample in a study of blood T cell repertoires in COVID-19. TCRdb keeps only in-frame clones here, not all; method: immunoSEQ multiplex PCR. The sample records approximately 200,000 clones, about 81% being singletons. Specimen: peripheral blood. These TCRs come from a woman of 80 years or more with COVID-19, enrolled during active disease. The CDR3 runs from the conserved cysteine through the conserved F or W. The D gene is left open where the match is weak. Clone sizes are given selectively: once, few, many, or a class where the clone is expanded.

J gene | V gene | D gene | clone size | CDR3 protein | CDR3 DNA
TRBJ2-7 | TRBV25-1 | TRBD1 | few | CASSKQGGVYEQYF | TGTGCCAGCAGTAAACAGGGGGGAGTGTACGAGCAGTACTTC
TRBJ1-3 | TRBV2 | . | . | CASSVDREKSGNTIYF | TGTGCCAGCAGTGTCGACCGGGAGAAGTCTGGAAACACCATATATTTT
TRBJ2-5 | TRBV7-2 | . | few | CASSLQETQYF | TGTGCCAGCAGCTTACAGGAGACCCAGTACTTC
TRBJ2-7 | TRBV11-2 | . | . | CASSSPSATYYEQYF | TGTGCCAGCAGCTCCCCTAGTGCAACTTACTACGAGCAGTACTTC
TRBJ1-3 | TRBV28 | . | . | CASRLTAGNTIYF | TGTGCCAGCAGATTGACAGCGGGAAACACCATATATTTT
TRBJ1-6 | TRBV6-6 | TRBD1 | . | CASSYVPGTGYSPLHF | TGTGCCAGCAGTTACGTCCCCGGGACAGGTTATTCACCCCTCCACTTT
TRBJ2-1 | TRBV2 | TRBD2 | once | CASSQLAGASHEQFF | TGTGCCAGCAGTCAACTAGCGGGAGCTTCGCATGAGCAGTTCTTC
TRBJ2-1 | TRBV5-1 | TRBD2 | . | CASSARLAGGINEQFF | TGCGCCAGCAGCGCACGACTAGCGGGAGGGATCAATGAGCAGTTCTTC
TRBJ2-1 | TRBV18 | TRBD2 | once | CASSPAGTSGRAEFF | TGTGCCAGCTCACCCGCTGGGACTAGCGGGAGGGCTGAGTTCTTC
TRBJ1-2 | TRBV3-1/TRBV3-2 | TRBD1 | . | CASSPDRGLDGYTF | TGTGCCAGCAGCCCCGACAGGGGGCTCGATGGCTACACCTTC
TRBJ2-6 | TRBV3-1/TRBV3-2 | . | . | CASSQDLSGANVLTF | TGTGCCAGCAGCCAAGATCTCTCTGGGGCCAACGTCCTGACTTTC
TRBJ1-1 | TRBV19 | TRBD1 | . | CASSMAQGAFAEAFF | TGTGCCAGTAGTATGGCACAGGGGGCTTTCGCTGAAGCTTTCTTT
TRBJ1-1 | TRBV7-9 | . | . | CASSLHRENTEAFF | TGTGCCAGCAGCTTGCATCGGGAAAACACTGAAGCTTTCTTT
TRBJ2-7 | TRBV28 | TRBD2 | . | CASSPGTSGSRTSYEQYF | TGTGCCAGCAGTCCTGGGACTAGCGGGAGTAGGACCTCCTACGAGCAGTACTTC
TRBJ1-3 | TRBV4-2 | . | . | CASSPAETDTRNTIYF | TGTGCCAGCAGCCCAGCTGAGACAGACACAAGAAACACCATATATTTT
TRBJ2-7 | TRBV7-8 | TRBD1 | few | CASSPSPDRGPYEQYF | TGTGCCAGCAGCCCTTCCCCGGACAGGGGACCCTACGAGCAGTACTTC
TRBJ1-2 | TRBV7-8 | TRBD1 | . | CASSLARAGTEGNYGYTF | TGTGCCAGCAGCTTAGCGAGAGCCGGGACAGAGGGAAACTATGGCTACACCTTC